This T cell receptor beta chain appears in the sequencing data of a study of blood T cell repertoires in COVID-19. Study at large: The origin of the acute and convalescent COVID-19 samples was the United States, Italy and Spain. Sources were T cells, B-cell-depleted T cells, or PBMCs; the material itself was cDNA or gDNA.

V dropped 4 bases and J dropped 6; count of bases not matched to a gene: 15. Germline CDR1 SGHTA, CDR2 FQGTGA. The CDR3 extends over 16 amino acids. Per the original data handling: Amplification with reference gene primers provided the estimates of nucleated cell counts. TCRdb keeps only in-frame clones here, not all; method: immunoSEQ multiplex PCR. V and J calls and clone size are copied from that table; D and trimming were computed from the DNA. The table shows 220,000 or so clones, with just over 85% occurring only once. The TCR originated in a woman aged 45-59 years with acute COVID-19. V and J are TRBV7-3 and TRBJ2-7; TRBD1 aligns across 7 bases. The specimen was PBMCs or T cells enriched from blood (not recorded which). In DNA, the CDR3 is TGTGCCAGCAGCTCCATGCCTGAGGGGGCCATGTGCGAGCAGTACTTC. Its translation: CASSSMPEGAMCEQYF.